This TCR beta chain was observed in a study of shared clonotypes between healthy human individuals. At the level of the study: The people who gave samples were a couple of women and a few men aged 18 to 49. Study-wide findings and caveats: Depth of sequencing was expected to influence donor clonotype sharing.

This CDR3 contains 14 residues. Germline CDR1 and CDR2: MNHEY and SVGAGI. The ends lost 8 bases at V and 0 bases at J; junction bases unmatched: 4. There were only Caucasian adults among the donors, and all lived in Nashville, Tennessee. TCRdb's table, derived via immunoSEQ multiplex PCR, lists solely in-frame clones and lacks some. This sample has about 520,000 clones, with approximately 80% found just once. Worth noting for this clone: Its antigen is unknown.

The chain links TRBV6-5 to TRBJ1-3; 7 nucleotides agree with TRBD1. Source material: PBMCs. The TCR comes from a woman in her thirties or forties in good health. Some clones in this sample may be carry-over from other donors' samples. CDR3 region: CASRGQVSGNTIYF. The CDR3, as DNA: TGTGCCAGCCGCGGACAGGTCTCTGGAAACACCATATATTTT.